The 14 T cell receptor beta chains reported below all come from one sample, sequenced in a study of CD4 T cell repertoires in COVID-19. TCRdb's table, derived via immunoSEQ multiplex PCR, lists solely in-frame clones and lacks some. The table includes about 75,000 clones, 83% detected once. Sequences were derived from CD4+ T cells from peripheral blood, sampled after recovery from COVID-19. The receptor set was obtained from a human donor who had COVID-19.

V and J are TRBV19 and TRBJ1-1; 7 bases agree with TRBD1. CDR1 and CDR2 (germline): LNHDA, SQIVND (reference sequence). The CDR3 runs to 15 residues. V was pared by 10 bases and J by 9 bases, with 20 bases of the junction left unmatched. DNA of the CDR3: TGTGCCACCACCTGGGCAGGGGGGATTACGGATCAAGCTTTCTTT. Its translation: CATTWAGGITDQAFF.

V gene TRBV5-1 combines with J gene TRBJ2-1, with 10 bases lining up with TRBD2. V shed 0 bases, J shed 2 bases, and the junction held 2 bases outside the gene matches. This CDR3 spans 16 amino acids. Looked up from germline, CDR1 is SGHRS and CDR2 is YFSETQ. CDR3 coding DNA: TGCGCCAGCAGCTTGGTAGGACTAGCGGCCTACAATGAGCAGTTCTTC. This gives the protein CASSLVGLAAYNEQFF.

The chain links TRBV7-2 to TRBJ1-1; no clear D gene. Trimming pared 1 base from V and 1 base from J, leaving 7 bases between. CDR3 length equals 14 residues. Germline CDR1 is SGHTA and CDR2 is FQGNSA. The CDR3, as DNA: TGTGCCAGCAGCTTAGGGGCCAGGAACACTGAAGCTTTCTTT. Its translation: CASSLGARNTEAFF.

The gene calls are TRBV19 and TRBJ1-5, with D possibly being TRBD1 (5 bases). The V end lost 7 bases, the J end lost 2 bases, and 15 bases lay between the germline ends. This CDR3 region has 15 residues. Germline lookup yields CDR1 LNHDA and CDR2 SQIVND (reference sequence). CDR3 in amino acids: CASNRDGQRNQPQHF. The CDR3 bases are TGTGCCAGTAACCGGGACGGCCAACGCAATCAGCCCCAGCATTTT. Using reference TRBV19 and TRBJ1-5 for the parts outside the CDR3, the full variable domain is DGGITQSPKYLFRKEGQNVTLSCEQNLNHDAMYWYRQDPGQGLRLIYYSQIVNDFQKGDIAEGYSVSREKKESFPLTVTSAQKNPTAFYLCASNRDGQRNQPQHFGDGTRLSIL.

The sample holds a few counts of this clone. CDR3 DNA sequence: TGTGCCAGTGGGAGGGCAGAAAGGAACACTGAAGCTTTCTTT. Translated, it gives CASGRAERNTEAFF. The chain has TRBV6-5 and TRBJ1-1; D is ambiguous. The V and J ends lost 9 bases and 1 base respectively, with 15 bases between them. Germline V gene data show CDR1 as MNHEY and CDR2 as SVGAGI. There are 14 residues in the CDR3.

CDR3 in DNA: TGTGCCAGCAGCTTAACAGGAGGTCGAGACTATGGCTACACCTTC. Encoded protein: CASSLTGGRDYGYTF. The genes are TRBV7-9 and TRBJ1-2, with TRBD1 as a possible D gene (5 bases). Germline V gives CDR1 SEHNR, CDR2 FQNEAQ (reference sequence). The CDR3 is 15 residues long. Trimming shortened V by 2 bases and J by 3 bases, and 13 bases separated the two germline ends.

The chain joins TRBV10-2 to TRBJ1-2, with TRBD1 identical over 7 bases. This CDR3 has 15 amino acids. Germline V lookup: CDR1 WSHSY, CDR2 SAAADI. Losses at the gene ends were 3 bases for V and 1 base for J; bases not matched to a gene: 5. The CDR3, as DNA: TGCGCCAGCAGTGACGGGACAGAACGTAACTATGGCTACACCTTC. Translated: CASSDGTERNYGYTF.

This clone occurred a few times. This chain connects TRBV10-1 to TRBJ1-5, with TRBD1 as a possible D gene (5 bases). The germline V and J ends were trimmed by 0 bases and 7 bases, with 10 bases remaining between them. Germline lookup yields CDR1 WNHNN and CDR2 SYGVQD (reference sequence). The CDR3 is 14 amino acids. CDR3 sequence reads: CASSESNHRQPQHF. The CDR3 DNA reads TGCGCCAGCAGTGAGTCGAACCACAGGCAGCCCCAGCATTTT.

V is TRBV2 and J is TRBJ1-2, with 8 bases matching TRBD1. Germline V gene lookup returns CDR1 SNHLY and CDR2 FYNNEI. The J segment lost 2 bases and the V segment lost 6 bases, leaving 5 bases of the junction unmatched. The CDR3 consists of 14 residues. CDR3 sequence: CASRETGANYGYTF. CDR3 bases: TGTGCCAGCAGAGAGACAGGGGCCAACTATGGCTACACCTTC. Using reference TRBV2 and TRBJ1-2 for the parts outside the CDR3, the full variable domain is EPEVTQTPSHQVTQMGQEVILRCVPISNHLYFYWYRQILGQKVEFLVSFYNNEISEKSEIFDDQFSVERPDGSNFTLKIRSTKLEDSAMYFCASRETGANYGYTFGSGTRLTVV.

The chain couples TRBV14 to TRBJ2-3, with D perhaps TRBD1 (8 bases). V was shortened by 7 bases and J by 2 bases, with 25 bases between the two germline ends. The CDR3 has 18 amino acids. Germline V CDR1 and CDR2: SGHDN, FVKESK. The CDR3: CASTETGASGVFTDTQYF. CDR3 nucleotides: TGTGCCAGCACCGAGACAGGGGCCAGCGGGGTTTTCACAGATACGCAGTATTTT.

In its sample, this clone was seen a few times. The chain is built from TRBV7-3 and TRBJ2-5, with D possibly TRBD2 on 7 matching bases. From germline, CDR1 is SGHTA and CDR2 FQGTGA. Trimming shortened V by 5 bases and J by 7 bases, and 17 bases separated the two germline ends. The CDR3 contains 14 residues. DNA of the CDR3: TGTGCCAGCAGCCGAGCCGGGGGGCAGGGGACCCAGTACTTC. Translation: CASSRAGGQGTQYF.

This CDR3 is CASRKGKGYTF. In nucleotides, the CDR3 is TGTGCCAGCAGAAAGGGTAAAGGCTACACCTTC. The chain recombines TRBV6-5 with TRBJ1-2; D remains ambiguous. V was clipped by 6 bases and J by 8 bases, with 10 bases between them. The germline CDR1 and CDR2 sequences are MNHEY and SVGAGI. The CDR3 has 11 residues.

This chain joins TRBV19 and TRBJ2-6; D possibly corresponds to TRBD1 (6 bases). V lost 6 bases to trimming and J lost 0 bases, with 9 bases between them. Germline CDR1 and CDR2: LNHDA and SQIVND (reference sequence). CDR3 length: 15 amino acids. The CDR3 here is CASRPDSSGANVLTF. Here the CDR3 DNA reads TGTGCCAGTAGGCCGGACAGCTCTGGGGCCAACGTCCTGACTTTC.

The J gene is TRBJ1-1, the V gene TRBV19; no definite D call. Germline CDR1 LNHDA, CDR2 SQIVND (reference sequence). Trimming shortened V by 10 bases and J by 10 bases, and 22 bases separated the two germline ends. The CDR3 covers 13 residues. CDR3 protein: CATLRDLPGGAFF. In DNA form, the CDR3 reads TGTGCCACCCTCCGGGATCTCCCCGGAGGAGCTTTCTTT.